These 2 T cell receptor beta chains originate from one sample sequenced in a study of blood T cell repertoires in COVID-19. Here immunoSEQ multiplex PCR was the method, and the copy in TCRdb shows in-frame clones only, minus some. This table holds almost 300,000 clones, roughly 86% found once. What was sequenced was peripheral blood. Receptor source: a man in his 70s with acute or convalescent COVID-19.

The count of this clone is one. The rearrangement joins TRBV6-2 or TRBV6-3 to TRBJ2-7; TRBD2 might be the D (6 bases). The CDR3 extends over 16 amino acids. Germline V gene data show CDR1 as MNHEY and CDR2 as SVGEGT. V lost 0 bases, J lost 0 bases, and 12 bases lay in between. The CDR3: CASSYSSRRGSYEQYF. The CDR3 nucleotides are TGTGCCAGCAGTTACTCTTCACGGAGGGGCTCCTACGAGCAGTACTTC.

This chain uses TRBV18 with TRBJ2-2; perhaps TRBD2 as D (6 bases). Per germline, CDR1 KGHSH and CDR2 LQKENI. This CDR3 has 14 residues. Trimming removed 5 bases from V and 4 bases from J, with 11 bases in between. CDR3: CASSGTGGTGELFF. CDR3 DNA: TGTGCCAGCTCAGGGACTGGAGGCACCGGGGAGCTGTTTTTT.